This T cell receptor beta chain comes out of a study of Tregs in tolerant kidney transplant recipients. TCRdb's table, derived via immunoSEQ multiplex PCR, lists solely in-frame clones and lacks some. Of roughly 70,000 clones in the sample, 84% were seen once. Per the germline V gene, CDR1 is SGHNT and CDR2 is YYREEE (reference sequence). Trimming cost V 4 bases and J 6 bases, with 10 bases left between them. The length of the CDR3 is 13 residues. The sample comprised CD4+ T cells from blood. The chain uses TRBV5-4 and TRBJ2-2; maybe TRBD2 (6 bases). This receptor was obtained from a human donor in good health. CDR3 amino acids: CASSQLASGELFF. The CDR3, as DNA: TGTGCCAGCAGCCAGCTAGCGTCCGGGGAGCTGTTTTTT.